Following are 8 T cell receptor beta chains from one sample sequenced in a study of T cell repertoires in cytomegalovirus infection. Each CDR3 protein is one row after TCRdb ran MiXCR on the reads. The table shows 250,000 to 300,000 distinct CDR3 sequences, with roughly a quarter occurring only once. Sequencing was performed on PBMCs. These receptors were taken from a human donor in good health (CMV status not recorded). Some clones in this sample may be carry-over from other donors' samples.

This chain uses TRBV12-3 or TRBV12-4 with TRBJ2-3; D remains ambiguous. Between the trimmed V and J ends, which lost 5 bases and 1 base, there was a span of 10 bases. This CDR3 spans 14 amino acids. The CDR3 is CASSRNRGTDTQYF. The DNA for the CDR3 is TGTGCCAGCAGTCGAAATCGAGGCACAGATACGCAGTATTTT.

The genes are TRBV19 and TRBJ2-2; TRBD1 matches at 7 bases. The length of the CDR3 is 18 residues. The germline gives CDR1 LNHDA, CDR2 SQIVND (reference sequence). V trimming: 3 bases; J trimming: 0 bases; junction bases outside the gene matches: 10. CDR3 loop: CASSMGQPQRPNTGELFF. The CDR3 nucleotides read TGTGCCAGTAGTATGGGACAGCCCCAGCGTCCGAACACCGGGGAGCTGTTTTTT.

In its sample, this clonotype was seen a few times. The chain recombines TRBV28 with TRBJ2-1; 7 positions match TRBD2. In germline, CDR1 is MDHEN, CDR2 SYDVKM. V lost 8 bases to trimming and J lost 2 bases; unmatched junction nucleotides: 6. The CDR3 has 14 residues. CDR3 protein: CASVGGSPYNEQFF. In DNA, the CDR3 is TGTGCCAGCGTGGGGGGGAGTCCCTACAATGAGCAGTTCTTC.

This sequence joins TRBV28 and TRBJ1-3, with D possibly TRBD1 on 5 matching bases. CDR1 and CDR2 from the germline V gene are MDHEN and SYDVKM. The CDR3 length is 15 residues. V lost 8 bases and J lost 4, with 18 bases in between. CDR3 DNA: TGTGCCAGCGAGGGGCCGTGGCACTCCGGAAACACCATATATTTT. Translation gives CASEGPWHSGNTIYF.

In this sample, this clonotype turned up many times. The V gene is TRBV11-2, the J gene TRBJ1-5; D gene uncertain. The germline V and J ends were trimmed by 5 bases and 7 bases, with 12 bases remaining between them. CDR3 length: 13 amino acids. In germline, CDR1 is SGHAT, CDR2 FQNNGV. CDR3 in DNA: TGTGCCAGCAGCCCCCAAGCTGGGCAGCCCCAGCATTTT. Residues: CASSPQAGQPQHF.

This chain connects TRBV29-1 to TRBJ1-2; the D gene is possibly TRBD1 (5 bases). The CDR3 sequence is 13 residues long. Trimming removed 1 base at V and 4 bases at J, with 10 bases between. Germline loops: CDR1 SQVTM, CDR2 ANQGSEA. CDR3 sequence reads: CSVEVPGIYGYTF. The CDR3, as DNA: TGCAGCGTTGAAGTCCCAGGGATCTATGGCTACACCTTC.

The CDR3 nucleotides are TGTGCCAGCAGCTTAGTGGACGGACAGGTCTATTGCAATCAGCCCCAGCATTTT. This translates into CASSLVDGQVYCNQPQHF. The rearrangement joins TRBV11-2 to TRBJ1-5; TRBD1 aligns across 7 bases. This CDR3 has 18 amino acids. After removal of 1 base from V and 2 bases from J, the junction contained 11 bases not matched to a gene. Germline-derived CDR1 and CDR2 are SGHAT and FQNNGV.

This clonotype has a handful of counts. V gene TRBV10-2 combines with J gene TRBJ2-3; no clear D. V lost 3 bases and J lost 2, with 6 bases in between. This CDR3 is built from 13 residues. CDR1 and CDR2 from the germline V gene are WSHSY and SAAADI. CDR3 nucleotide sequence: TGCGCCAGCAGTGATGTTCCCACAGATACGCAGTATTTT. Translated, it gives CASSDVPTDTQYF.